The 21 T cell receptor beta chains below were found in one sample sequenced in a study of identifying expanded T cells in peripheral blood. Assay used: immunoSEQ multiplex PCR; TCRdb lists only in-frame clones, some missing. The data contain 75,000 to 95,000 clones, approximately 90% of them singletons. The sequencing sample was made of blood. The receptors here all came from a person aged 18 to 69 in good health.

In this sample, this clone turned up once. The CDR3 DNA is TGTGCCAGCAGCTTAGCGATTGGGAGTGGACACGAGCAGTACTTC. Protein product: CASSLAIGSGHEQYF. V is TRBV7-8 and J is TRBJ2-7; D might be TRBD2 (5 bases). Germline-derived CDR1 and CDR2 are SGHVS and FQNEAQ. This CDR3 comprises 15 residues. Trimming removed 0 bases at V and 5 bases at J, with 14 bases between.

The chain combines TRBV9 with TRBJ2-2; 8 bases fit TRBD2. Germline lookup yields CDR1 SGDLS and CDR2 YYNGEE. The CDR3 consists of 15 residues. V lost 3 bases to trimming and J lost 4 bases; unmatched junction nucleotides: 5. The CDR3 region is CASSAPGGGTGELFF. The CDR3 DNA reads TGTGCCAGCAGCGCCCCGGGAGGGGGCACCGGGGAGCTGTTTTTT.

This clone was seen only once. The gene calls are TRBV4-1 and TRBJ2-3; 7 bases match TRBD1. Germline V gene sequence: CDR1 MGHRA, CDR2 YSYEKL. The junction had 5 bases not matched to a gene; V was cut back by 4 bases and J by 1 base. The CDR3 has 15 residues. CDR3 nucleotides: TGCGCCAGCAGCCCTGTTCAGGGGGGCACAGATACGCAGTATTTT. This gives the protein CASSPVQGGTDTQYF.

The chain is built from TRBV6-5 and TRBJ1-2, with 8 bases fitting TRBD1. V was pared by 6 bases and J by 4 bases, with 4 bases of the junction left unmatched. CDR1 and CDR2 (germline): MNHEY, SVGAGI. CDR3 length: 13 amino acids. CDR3 DNA sequence: TGTGCCAGCAGCCAGGGGGCGGCCTATGGCTACACCTTC. This translates into CASSQGAAYGYTF.

The chain employs TRBV10-3 and TRBJ2-1; the D gene is possibly TRBD1 (5 bases). The CDR3 contains 16 residues. Trimming removed 2 bases from V and 0 bases from J, with 11 bases in between. Per the germline V gene, CDR1 is ENHRY and CDR2 is SYGVKD. The CDR3 DNA reads TGTGCCATCAGTGAGGAGGACACCCGCTCCTACAATGAGCAGTTCTTC. It yields the protein CAISEEDTRSYNEQFF.

The count of this clone is one. The chain carries TRBV11-2 and TRBJ1-2; the D is unclear. V gave up 1 base and J gave up 0 bases, with 12 bases separating them. The CDR3 totals 16 residues. Germline V gene lookup returns CDR1 SGHAT and CDR2 FQNNGV. The DNA for the CDR3 is TGTGCCAGCAGCTTAGCGGCAGCCTCTACTAACTATGGCTACACCTTC. This sequence encodes CASSLAAASTNYGYTF. Full variable domain (rest looked up from reference TRBV11-2 and TRBJ1-2): EAGVAQSPRYKIIEKRQSVAFWCNPISGHATLYWYQQILGQGPKLLIQFQNNGVVDDSQLPKDRFSAERLKGVDSTLKIQPAKLEDSAVYLCASSLAAASTNYGYTFGSGTRLTVV.

The V and J genes are TRBV10-3 and TRBJ2-5, with TRBD1 matching 11 bases. CDR1 and CDR2 from the germline V gene are ENHRY and SYGVKD. The CDR3 length is 14 residues. J gave up 5 bases and V 7 bases, and 6 bases lay outside the gene matches. CDR3 in DNA: TGTGCCATCAAGGAGGACAGGGGGCCGGAGACCCAGTACTTC. It specifies CAIKEDRGPETQYF.

The rearrangement links TRBV7-2 to TRBJ2-7; TRBD2 matches at 10 bases. CDR1 and CDR2 from the germline V gene are SGHTA and FQGNSA. The CDR3 consists of 15 residues. V dropped 0 bases and J dropped 7; count of bases not matched to a gene: 6. CDR3 loop: CASSLASGGAGEQYF. In nucleotides, the CDR3 is TGTGCCAGCAGCTTAGCGAGCGGGGGGGCGGGAGAGCAGTACTTC.

The J gene is TRBJ1-3, the V gene TRBV29-1; no definite D call. CDR1 and CDR2 from the germline V gene are SQVTM and ANQGSEA. This CDR3 has 16 amino acids. V lost 4 bases, J lost 2 bases, and 18 bases lay in between. CDR3 nucleotides: TGCAGCGTTGTAGTGGGCACCTGGACGACTGGAAACACCATATATTTT. The encoded protein is CSVVVGTWTTGNTIYF.

The chain carries TRBV6-5 and TRBJ1-1; D remains unclear. Germline V CDR1 and CDR2: MNHEY, SVGAGI. V dropped 1 base and J dropped 1 base, with 4 bases sitting between them. This CDR3 has 13 amino acids. The CDR3 bases are TGTGCCAGCAGTTACTGGGCGAACACTGAAGCTTTCTTT. Amino acid sequence: CASSYWANTEAFF.

V and J are TRBV10-2 and TRBJ2-7, with TRBD1 identical over 8 bases. The CDR3 length is 15 residues. The germline V gene has CDR1 WSHSY and CDR2 SAAADI. V dropped 4 bases and J dropped 5; count of bases not matched to a gene: 10. CDR3 DNA: TGCGCCAGCAGTGGCAAGTTGGGGACAGGTGACGAGCAGTACTTC. Protein: CASSGKLGTGDEQYF.

CDR3 loop: CATSGADLGEQFF. The CDR3 region has the DNA TGTGCCACCAGCGGGGCAGACCTGGGTGAGCAGTTCTTC. V usage is TRBV15 and J usage is TRBJ2-1, with D tentatively TRBD1 (5 bases). Germline-derived CDR1 and CDR2 are LNHNV and YYDKDF (reference sequence). This CDR3 is 13 amino acids long. V was trimmed by 5 bases and J by 9 bases, leaving 14 bases between them.

V and J are TRBV30 and TRBJ1-2; D may be TRBD1 (6 bases). The CDR3 sequence is 13 residues long. Germline CDR1 GTSNPN, CDR2 SVGIG (reference sequence). V lost 6 bases to trimming and J lost 2 bases, with 13 bases between them. The CDR3: CACPYRENYGYTF. DNA for the CDR3: TGTGCCTGTCCCTACAGGGAAAACTATGGCTACACCTTC.

The V gene is TRBV25-1, the J gene TRBJ1-2; D may be TRBD1 (6 bases). The CDR3 contains 14 residues. V was trimmed by 1 base and J by 2 bases, leaving 8 bases between them. Germline-derived CDR1 and CDR2 are MGHDK and SYGVNS. CDR3 DNA: TGTGCCAGCAGTGAATGGGGACAAAACTATGGCTACACCTTC. This sequence encodes CASSEWGQNYGYTF.

The rearrangement links TRBV4-3 to TRBJ1-4; D is unresolved. CDR3 length equals 14 residues. V lost 0 bases to trimming and J lost 5 bases, with 7 bases between them. Germline lookup yields CDR1 LGHNA and CDR2 YSLEER. The CDR3 sequence: CASSQDPGNEKLFF. In DNA, the CDR3 is TGCGCCAGCAGCCAAGATCCGGGCAATGAAAAACTGTTTTTT.

The chain links TRBV5-5 to TRBJ1-2; the D is unclear. Germline V gives CDR1 SGHKS, CDR2 YYEKEE (reference sequence). The CDR3 runs 19 residues. The ends were cut back, 2 bases at V and 5 bases at J, with 28 bases in the middle. The CDR3 sequence: CASSFGIGIGVMLAYGYTF. CDR3 coding DNA: TGTGCCAGCAGCTTTGGGATCGGGATAGGAGTGATGCTGGCTTATGGCTACACCTTC.

V gene TRBV7-2 combines with J gene TRBJ1-2; D not certain. Germline V gene lookup returns CDR1 SGHTA and CDR2 FQGNSA. Trimming left V 5 bases short and J 3 bases short, with 13 bases between. The CDR3 has 14 residues. This chain's CDR3 is CASSPPGDHYGYTF. In DNA, the CDR3 is TGTGCCAGCAGCCCCCCGGGAGACCACTATGGCTACACCTTC.

The chain uses TRBV5-8 and TRBJ2-1; 12 bases are shared with TRBD2. Per germline, CDR1 SGHTS and CDR2 YDEGEE. V gave up 0 bases and J gave up 5 bases; unmatched junction bases: 12. This CDR3 region has 19 residues. The CDR3 DNA sequence: TGTGCCAGCAGCTTGGTGTCTAGCGGGGGGGCAGTTCGGAACAATGAGCAGTTCTTC. Translated: CASSLVSSGGAVRNNEQFF.

This clone occurred once. The chain recombines TRBV7-2 with TRBJ2-1, with unresolved D. V shed 0 bases and J shed 1 base, with 19 bases lying between them. CDR3 length equals 19 residues. CDR1 and CDR2 (germline): SGHTA, FQGNSA. The CDR3 region has the DNA TGTGCCAGCAGCTTAGCGGCCTCCGAGGAGACGACGTCCTACAATGAGCAGTTCTTC. Protein: CASSLAASEETTSYNEQFF. Combining the CDR3 with reference TRBV7-2 and TRBJ2-1 gives the whole variable domain GAGVSQSPSNKVTEKGKDVELRCDPISGHTALYWYRQSLGQGLEFLIYFQGNSAPDKSGLPSDRFSAERTGGSVSTLTIQRTQQEDSAVYLCASSLAASEETTSYNEQFFGPGTRLTVL.

In this sample, this clone turned up once. This chain connects TRBV6-1 to TRBJ2-7; tentative D call: TRBD1 (5 bases). Per germline, CDR1 MNHNS and CDR2 SASEGT. V gave up 8 bases and J gave up 3 bases, with 20 bases separating them. The CDR3 runs 15 residues. CDR3 in amino acids: CASLSLGLGLYEQYF. CDR3 in DNA: TGTGCCAGCTTATCCCTCGGGCTGGGGCTCTACGAGCAGTACTTC.

V usage is TRBV10-1 and J usage is TRBJ1-5; D gene ambiguous. Trimming removed 4 bases from V and 0 bases from J, with 10 bases in between. The CDR3 loop spans 15 amino acids. CDR1 and CDR2 from the germline V gene are WNHNN and SYGVQD (reference sequence). CDR3 region: CASSGIYYSNQPQHF. DNA for the CDR3: TGCGCCAGCAGTGGGATCTACTATAGCAATCAGCCCCAGCATTTT.